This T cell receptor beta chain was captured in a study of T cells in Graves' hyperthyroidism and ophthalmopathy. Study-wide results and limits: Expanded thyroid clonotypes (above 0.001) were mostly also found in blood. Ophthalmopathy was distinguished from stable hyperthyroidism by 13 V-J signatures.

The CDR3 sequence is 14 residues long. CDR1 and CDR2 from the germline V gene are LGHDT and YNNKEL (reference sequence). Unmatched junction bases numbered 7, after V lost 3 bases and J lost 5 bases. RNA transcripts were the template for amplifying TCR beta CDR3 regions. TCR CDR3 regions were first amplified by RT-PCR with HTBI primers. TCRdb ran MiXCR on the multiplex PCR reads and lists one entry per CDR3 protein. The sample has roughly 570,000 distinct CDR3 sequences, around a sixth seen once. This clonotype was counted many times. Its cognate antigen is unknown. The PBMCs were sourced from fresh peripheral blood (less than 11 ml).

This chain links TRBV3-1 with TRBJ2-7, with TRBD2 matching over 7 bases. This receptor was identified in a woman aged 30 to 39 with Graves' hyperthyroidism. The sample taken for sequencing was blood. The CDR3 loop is CASSHVGTIHEQYF. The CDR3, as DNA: TGTGCCAGCAGCCACGTAGGGACTATCCACGAGCAGTACTTC.